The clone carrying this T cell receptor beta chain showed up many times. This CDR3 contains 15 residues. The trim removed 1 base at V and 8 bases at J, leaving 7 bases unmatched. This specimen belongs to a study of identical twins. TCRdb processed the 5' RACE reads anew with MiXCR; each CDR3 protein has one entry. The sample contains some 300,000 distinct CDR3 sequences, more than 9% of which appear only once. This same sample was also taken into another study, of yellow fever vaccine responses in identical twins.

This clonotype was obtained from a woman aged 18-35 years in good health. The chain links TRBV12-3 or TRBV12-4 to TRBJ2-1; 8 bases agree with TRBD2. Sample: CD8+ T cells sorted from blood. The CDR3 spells CASSLGYGGVDEQFF. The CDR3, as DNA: TGTGCCAGCAGTTTAGGGTACGGGGGGGTGGATGAGCAGTTCTTC.